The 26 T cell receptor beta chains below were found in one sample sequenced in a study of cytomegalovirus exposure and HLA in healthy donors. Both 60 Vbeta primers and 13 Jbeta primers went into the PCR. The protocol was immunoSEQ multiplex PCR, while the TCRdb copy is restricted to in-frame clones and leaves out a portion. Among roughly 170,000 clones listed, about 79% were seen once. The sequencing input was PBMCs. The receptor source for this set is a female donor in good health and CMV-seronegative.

Written as DNA, the CDR3 is TGTGCCAGCAGTGAAGGGGGGACAGGGGGGCAGGTC. Its translation is CASSEGGTGGQV. The chain recombines TRBV6-1 with TRBJ2-7, with TRBD1 matching 11 bases. Germline V CDR1 and CDR2: MNHNS, SASEGT. This CDR3 is built from 12 residues.

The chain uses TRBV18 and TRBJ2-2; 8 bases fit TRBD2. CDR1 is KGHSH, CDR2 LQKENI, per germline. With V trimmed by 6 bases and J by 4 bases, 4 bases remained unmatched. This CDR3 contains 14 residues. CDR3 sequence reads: CASSQLAGTGELFF. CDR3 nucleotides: TGTGCCAGCTCTCAGCTAGCGGGCACCGGGGAGCTGTTTTTT.

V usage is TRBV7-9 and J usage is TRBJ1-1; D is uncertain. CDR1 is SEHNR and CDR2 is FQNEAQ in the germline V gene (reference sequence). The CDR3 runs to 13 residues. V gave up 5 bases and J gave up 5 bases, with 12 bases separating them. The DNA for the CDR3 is TGTGCCAGCAGCCCAAGAGTTGCGACTGAAGCTTTCTTT. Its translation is CASSPRVATEAFF.

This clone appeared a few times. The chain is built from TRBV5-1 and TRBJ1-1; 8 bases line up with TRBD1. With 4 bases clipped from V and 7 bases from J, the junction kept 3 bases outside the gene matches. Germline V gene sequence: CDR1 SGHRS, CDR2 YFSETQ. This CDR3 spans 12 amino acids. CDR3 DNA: TGCGCCAGCAGCGAAGGGACAGGTGAAGCTTTCTTT. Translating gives CASSEGTGEAFF.

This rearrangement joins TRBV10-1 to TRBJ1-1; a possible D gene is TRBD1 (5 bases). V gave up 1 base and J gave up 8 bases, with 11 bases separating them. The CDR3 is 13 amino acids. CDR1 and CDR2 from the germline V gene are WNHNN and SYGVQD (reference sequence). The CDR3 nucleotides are TGCGCCAGCAGTGAGTTCCAGACAGAGGAAGCTTTCTTT. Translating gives CASSEFQTEEAFF.

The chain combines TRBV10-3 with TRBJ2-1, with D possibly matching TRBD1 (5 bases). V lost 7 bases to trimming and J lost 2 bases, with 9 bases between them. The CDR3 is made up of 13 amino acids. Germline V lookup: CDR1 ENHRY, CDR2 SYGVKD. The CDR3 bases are TGTGCCATCAAAGGGGTGCCCTACAATGAGCAGTTCTTC. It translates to CAIKGVPYNEQFF.

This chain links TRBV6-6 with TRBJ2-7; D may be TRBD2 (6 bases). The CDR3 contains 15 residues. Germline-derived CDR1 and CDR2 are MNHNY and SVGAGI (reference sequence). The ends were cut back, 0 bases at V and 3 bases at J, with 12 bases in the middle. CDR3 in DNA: TGTGCCAGCAGTTACTCACCTGTGGGGGGCTACGAGCAGTACTTC. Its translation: CASSYSPVGGYEQYF.

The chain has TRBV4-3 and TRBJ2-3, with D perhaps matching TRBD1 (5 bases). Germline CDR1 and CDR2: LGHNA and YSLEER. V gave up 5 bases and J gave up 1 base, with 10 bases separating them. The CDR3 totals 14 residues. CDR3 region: CASSSQGGTDTQYF. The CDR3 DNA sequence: TGCGCCAGCAGCTCTCAGGGTGGCACAGATACGCAGTATTTT.

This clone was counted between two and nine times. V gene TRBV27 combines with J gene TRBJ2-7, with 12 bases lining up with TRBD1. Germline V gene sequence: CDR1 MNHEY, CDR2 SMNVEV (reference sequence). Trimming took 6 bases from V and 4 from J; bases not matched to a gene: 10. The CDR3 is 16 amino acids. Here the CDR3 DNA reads TGTGCCAGCAGCCAGAACCGGGACAGGGGGCGGTACGAGCAGTACTTC. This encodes CASSQNRDRGRYEQYF.

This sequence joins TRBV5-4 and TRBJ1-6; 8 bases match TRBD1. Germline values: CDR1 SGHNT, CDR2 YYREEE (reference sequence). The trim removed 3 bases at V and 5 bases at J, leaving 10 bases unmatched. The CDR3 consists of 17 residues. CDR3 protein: CASSSLDRTGNNSPLHF. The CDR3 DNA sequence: TGTGCCAGCAGCTCCTTAGATCGGACAGGGAATAATTCACCCCTCCACTTT.

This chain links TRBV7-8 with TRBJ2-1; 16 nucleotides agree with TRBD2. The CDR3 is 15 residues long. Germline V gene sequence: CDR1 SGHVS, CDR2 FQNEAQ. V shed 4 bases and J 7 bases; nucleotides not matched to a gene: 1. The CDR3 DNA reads TGTGCCAGCAGCTGGGGACTAGCGGGAGGGAATGAGCAGTTCTTC. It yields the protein CASSWGLAGGNEQFF. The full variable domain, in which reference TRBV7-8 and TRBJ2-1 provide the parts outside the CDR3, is GAGVSQSPRYKVAKRGQDVALRCDPISGHVSLFWYQQALGQGPEFLTYFQNEAQLDKSGLPSDRFFAERPEGSVSTLKIQRTQQEDSAVYLCASSWGLAGGNEQFFGPGTRLTVL.

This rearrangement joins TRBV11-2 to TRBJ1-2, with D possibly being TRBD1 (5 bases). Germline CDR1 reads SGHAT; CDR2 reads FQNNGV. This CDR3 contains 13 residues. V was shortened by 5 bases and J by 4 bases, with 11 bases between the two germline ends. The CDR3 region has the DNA TGTGCCAGCAGCCGACCACAGGTCTATGGCTACACCTTC. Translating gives CASSRPQVYGYTF.

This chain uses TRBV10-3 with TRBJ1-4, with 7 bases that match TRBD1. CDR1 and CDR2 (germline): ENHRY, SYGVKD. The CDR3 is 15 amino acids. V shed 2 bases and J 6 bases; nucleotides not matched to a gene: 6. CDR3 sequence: CAISETAGGDEKLFF. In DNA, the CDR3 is TGTGCCATCAGTGAGACGGCAGGGGGTGATGAAAAACTGTTTTTT.

The CDR3 protein is CASSERTSGSYNEQFF. CDR3 nucleotides: TGTGCCAGCAGTGAGCGGACTAGCGGGAGCTACAATGAGCAGTTCTTC. The V and J genes are TRBV6-1 and TRBJ2-1, with 13 nucleotides matching TRBD2. Looked up from germline, CDR1 is MNHNS and CDR2 is SASEGT. V was clipped by 3 bases and J by 3 bases; unmatched bases: 2. The CDR3 consists of 16 residues.

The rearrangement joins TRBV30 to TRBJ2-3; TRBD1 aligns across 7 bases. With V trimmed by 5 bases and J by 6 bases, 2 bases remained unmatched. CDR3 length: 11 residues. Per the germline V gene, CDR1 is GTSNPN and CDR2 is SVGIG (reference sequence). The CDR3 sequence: CAWGTADTQYF. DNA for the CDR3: TGTGCCTGGGGGACAGCCGATACGCAGTATTTT.

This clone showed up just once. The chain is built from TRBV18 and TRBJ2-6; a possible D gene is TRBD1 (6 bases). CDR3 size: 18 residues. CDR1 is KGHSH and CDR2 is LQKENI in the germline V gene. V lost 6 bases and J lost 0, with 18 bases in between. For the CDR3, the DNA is TGTGCCAGCTCGCAAACACAGGGCTTAACCTCTGGGGCCAACGTCCTGACTTTC. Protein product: CASSQTQGLTSGANVLTF. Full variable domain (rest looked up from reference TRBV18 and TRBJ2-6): NAGVMQNPRHLVRRRGQEARLRCSPMKGHSHVYWYRQLPEEGLKFMVYLQKENIIDESGMPKERFSAEFPKEGPSILRIQQVVRGDSAAYFCASSQTQGLTSGANVLTFGAGSRLTVL.

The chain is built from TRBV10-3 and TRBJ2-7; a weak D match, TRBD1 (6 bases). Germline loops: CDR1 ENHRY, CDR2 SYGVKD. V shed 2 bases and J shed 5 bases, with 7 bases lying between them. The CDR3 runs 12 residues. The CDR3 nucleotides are TGTGCCATCAGTGAGACAGGGCACGAGCAGTACTTC. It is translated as CAISETGHEQYF.

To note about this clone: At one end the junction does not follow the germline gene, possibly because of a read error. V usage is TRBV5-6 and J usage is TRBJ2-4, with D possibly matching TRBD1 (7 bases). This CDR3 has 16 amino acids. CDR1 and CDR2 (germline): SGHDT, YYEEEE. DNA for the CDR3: TGTGCCAGCAGCTCCGCAGGGGGGTGGGGCAAAAACAGTCAGTACTTC. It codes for CASSSAGGWGKNSQYF. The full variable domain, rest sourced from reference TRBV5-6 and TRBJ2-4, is DAGVTQSPTHLIKTRGQQVTLRCSPKSGHDTVSWYQQALGQGPQFIFQYYEEEERQRGNFPDRFSGHQFPNYSSELNVNALLLGDSALYLCASSSAGGWGKNSQYFGAGTRLSVL.

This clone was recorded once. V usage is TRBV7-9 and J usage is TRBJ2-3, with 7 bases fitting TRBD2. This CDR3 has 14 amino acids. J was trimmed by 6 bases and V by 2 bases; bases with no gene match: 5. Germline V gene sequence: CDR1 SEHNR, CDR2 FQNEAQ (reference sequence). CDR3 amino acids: CASSLRGSGDTQYF. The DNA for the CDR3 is TGTGCCAGCAGCTTACGCGGGAGTGGGGATACGCAGTATTTT. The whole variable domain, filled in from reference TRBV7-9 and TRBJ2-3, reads DTGVSQNPRHKITKRGQNVTFRCDPISEHNRLYWYRQTLGQGPEFLTYFQNEAQLEKSRLLSDRFSAERPKGSFSTLEIQRTEQGDSAMYLCASSLRGSGDTQYFGPGTRLTVL.

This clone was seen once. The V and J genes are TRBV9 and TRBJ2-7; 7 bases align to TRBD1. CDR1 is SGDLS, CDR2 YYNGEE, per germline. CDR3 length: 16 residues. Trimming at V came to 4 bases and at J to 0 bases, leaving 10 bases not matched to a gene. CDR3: CASSPGTVPFSYEQYF. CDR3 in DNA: TGTGCCAGCAGCCCAGGGACAGTTCCCTTCTCCTACGAGCAGTACTTC.

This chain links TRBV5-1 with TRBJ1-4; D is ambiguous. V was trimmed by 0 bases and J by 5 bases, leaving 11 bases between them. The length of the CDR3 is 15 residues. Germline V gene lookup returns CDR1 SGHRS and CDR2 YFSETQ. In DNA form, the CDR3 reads TGCGCCAGCAGCTTGGTTCCACAGACAAATGAAAAACTGTTTTTT. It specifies CASSLVPQTNEKLFF.

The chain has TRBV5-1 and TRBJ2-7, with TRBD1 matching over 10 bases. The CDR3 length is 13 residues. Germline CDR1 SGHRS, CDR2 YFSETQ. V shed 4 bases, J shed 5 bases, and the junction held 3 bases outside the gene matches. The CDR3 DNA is TGCGCCAGCAGCGTGGGACAGGGGCACGAGCAGTACTTC. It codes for CASSVGQGHEQYF.

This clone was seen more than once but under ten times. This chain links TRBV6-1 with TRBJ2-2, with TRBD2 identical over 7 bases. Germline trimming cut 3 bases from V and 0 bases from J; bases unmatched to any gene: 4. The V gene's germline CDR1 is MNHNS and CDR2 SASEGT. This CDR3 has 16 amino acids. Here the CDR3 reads CASSESRGANTGELFF. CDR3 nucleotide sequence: TGTGCCAGCAGTGAGAGCCGGGGGGCGAACACCGGGGAGCTGTTTTTT.

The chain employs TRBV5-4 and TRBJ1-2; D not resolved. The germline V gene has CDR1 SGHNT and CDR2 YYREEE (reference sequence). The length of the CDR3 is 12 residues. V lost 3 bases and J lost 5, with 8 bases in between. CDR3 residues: CASSSGEYGYTF. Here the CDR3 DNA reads TGTGCCAGCAGCTCCGGGGAGTATGGCTACACCTTC. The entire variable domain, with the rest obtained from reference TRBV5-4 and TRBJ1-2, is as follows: ETGVTQSPTHLIKTRGQQVTLRCSSQSGHNTVSWYQQALGQGPQFIFQYYREEENGRGNFPPRFSGLQFPNYSSELNVNALELDDSALYLCASSSGEYGYTFGSGTRLTVV.

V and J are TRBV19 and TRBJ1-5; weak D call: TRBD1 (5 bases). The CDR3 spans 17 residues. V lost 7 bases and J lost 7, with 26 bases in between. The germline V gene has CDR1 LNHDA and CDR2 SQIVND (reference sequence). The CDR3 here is CASNLEGSEGRRQPQHF. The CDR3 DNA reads TGTGCCAGTAACCTAGAAGGATCGGAGGGGCGAAGGCAGCCCCAGCATTTT. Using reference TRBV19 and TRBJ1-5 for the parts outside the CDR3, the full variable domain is DGGITQSPKYLFRKEGQNVTLSCEQNLNHDAMYWYRQDPGQGLRLIYYSQIVNDFQKGDIAEGYSVSREKKESFPLTVTSAQKNPTAFYLCASNLEGSEGRRQPQHFGDGTRLSIL.

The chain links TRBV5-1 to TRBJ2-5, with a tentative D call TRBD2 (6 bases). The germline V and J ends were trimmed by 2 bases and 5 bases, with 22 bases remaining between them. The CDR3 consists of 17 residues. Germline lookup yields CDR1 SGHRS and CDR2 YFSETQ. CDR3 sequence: CASSLEPSRGGWETQYF. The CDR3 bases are TGCGCCAGCAGCTTAGAGCCCAGCCGGGGAGGTTGGGAGACCCAGTACTTC.